These 28 T cell receptor beta chains came from one sample sequenced in a study of blood T cell repertoires in COVID-19. This table comes from immunoSEQ multiplex PCR, and its TCRdb copy is limited to in-frame clones, with some not included. The sample has around 86,000 clones; 70% to 90% are singletons. Sample: peripheral blood. These receptor sequences come from a human donor in a cohort sampled during active COVID-19.

This chain uses TRBV7-3 with TRBJ1-2; tentatively, D is TRBD1 (5 bases). V was cut by 2 bases and J by 4 bases, with 17 bases left in between. CDR3 size: 16 residues. Germline V gene sequence: CDR1 SGHTA, CDR2 FQGTGA. CDR3 nucleotides: TGTGCCAGCAGCTTAGACGGCGGGGCGGCCCGCTATGGCTACACCTTC. Protein sequence: CASSLDGGAARYGYTF.

The V gene is TRBV14, the J gene TRBJ2-2, with 8 bases matching TRBD1. The CDR3 contains 16 residues. V was clipped by 1 base and J by 5 bases; unmatched bases: 6. CDR1 and CDR2 (germline): SGHDN, FVKESK. In DNA form, the CDR3 reads TGTGCCAGCAGCCAAGGGCAGGGGGCTGGAACCGGGGAGCTGTTTTTT. Protein product: CASSQGQGAGTGELFF.

The chain is built from TRBV5-1 and TRBJ1-2; D might be TRBD1 (6 bases). The CDR3 loop spans 18 amino acids. Germline CDR1 is SGHRS and CDR2 is YFSETQ. Trimming cost V 0 bases and J 0 bases, with 18 bases left between them. The CDR3 loop is CASSLGPPGRTANYGYTF. The DNA for the CDR3 is TGCGCCAGCAGCTTGGGGCCTCCGGGACGGACAGCTAACTATGGCTACACCTTC.

The chain recombines TRBV7-9 with TRBJ1-2, with D possibly TRBD1 on 6 matching bases. Trimming took off 1 base at V and 8 bases at J, with 11 bases between the two ends. The CDR3 is 13 amino acids. Germline-derived CDR1 and CDR2 are SEHNR and FQNEAQ (reference sequence). CDR3 residues: CASSLEGDRGYTF. The CDR3 DNA reads TGTGCCAGCAGCTTAGAAGGTGACAGGGGCTACACCTTC.

V is TRBV18 and J is TRBJ1-5; a weak D match, TRBD1 (6 bases). V was pared by 3 bases and J by 5 bases, with 14 bases between. Germline CDR1 KGHSH, CDR2 LQKENI. This CDR3 has 15 amino acids. The CDR3 sequence: CASSPGQGSDQPQHF. In DNA, the CDR3 is TGTGCCAGCTCACCGGGCCAGGGGTCGGATCAGCCCCAGCATTTT.

The chain has TRBV2 and TRBJ2-5; D not resolved. V lost 4 bases, J lost 2 bases, and 11 bases lay in between. The CDR3 totals 14 residues. The germline V gene has CDR1 SNHLY and CDR2 FYNNEI. CDR3 in DNA: TGTGCCAGCAGTGGACGGAGACCGCAAGAGACCCAGTACTTC. This translates into CASSGRRPQETQYF.

This clone has a single count. J is TRBJ2-7 and V is TRBV4-2; TRBD2 agrees at 9 bases. Trimming took 0 bases from V and 4 from J; bases not matched to a gene: 13. Germline V gives CDR1 LGHNA, CDR2 YNFKEQ. This CDR3 spans 18 amino acids. The CDR3 sequence is CASSQDLRRSGGFYEQYF. CDR3 bases: TGTGCCAGCAGCCAAGATCTTCGGAGGAGCGGGGGGTTTTACGAGCAGTACTTC.

This clone was counted a few times. V and J are TRBV5-1 and TRBJ2-7; the D is unclear. CDR1 is SGHRS and CDR2 is YFSETQ in the germline V gene. This CDR3 has 12 residues. Trimming removed 0 bases from V and 4 bases from J, with 5 bases in between. The CDR3 DNA is TGCGCCAGCAGCTTGGCTAGGTACGAGCAGTACTTC. Its protein product is CASSLARYEQYF.

This clone was counted a single time. The V gene is TRBV30, the J gene TRBJ1-6; D is unresolved. The germline V gene encodes CDR1 GTSNPN and CDR2 SVGIG (reference sequence). The ends were cut back, 5 bases at V and 11 bases at J, with 16 bases in the middle. The CDR3 consists of 13 residues. The CDR3: CAWGPGGGTPLHF. The DNA of the CDR3 is TGTGCCTGGGGGCCGGGTGGAGGGACACCCCTCCACTTT.

The chain links TRBV6-1 to TRBJ1-1; tentatively, D is TRBD1 (5 bases). Germline V gene data show CDR1 as MNHNS and CDR2 as SASEGT. The V gene lost 2 bases and the J gene lost 4 bases, with 11 bases spanning the gap. The CDR3 loop spans 14 amino acids. CDR3 amino acids: CASSERQFVTEAFF. The CDR3 region has the DNA TGTGCCAGCAGTGAAAGACAGTTTGTCACTGAAGCTTTCTTT.

This chain links TRBV19 with TRBJ1-5, with D possibly matching TRBD1 (6 bases). From germline, CDR1 is LNHDA and CDR2 SQIVND (reference sequence). The V and J ends lost 9 bases and 7 bases respectively, with 19 bases between them. The CDR3 has 14 amino acids. CDR3 DNA: TGTGCCAGCCTTAGGGGGGGGCTGGGCCAGCCCCAGCATTTT. It yields the protein CASLRGGLGQPQHF.

This clone was recorded a few times. The genes are TRBV2 and TRBJ2-7; tentative D call: TRBD2 (5 bases). This CDR3 comprises 14 residues. Per the germline V gene, CDR1 is SNHLY and CDR2 is FYNNEI. V was trimmed by 1 base and J by 6 bases, leaving 13 bases between them. This CDR3 is CASSEGPSLREQYF. CDR3 nucleotide sequence: TGTGCCAGCAGTGAAGGCCCTAGCTTGCGCGAGCAGTACTTC.

Comments on this clone: At the DNA level, this CDR3 is encoded by other sequences in the same sample as well. This chain's CDR3 is CASSQQGLNTEAFF. The CDR3 nucleotides are TGCGCCAGCAGCCAGCAGGGGTTGAACACTGAAGCTTTCTTT. V is TRBV4-3 and J is TRBJ1-1, with a weak D call TRBD1 (6 bases). With 3 bases removed from V and 0 bases from J, the gap between germline ends came to 8 bases. Germline V lookup: CDR1 LGHNA, CDR2 YSLEER. This CDR3 comprises 14 residues.

The chain recombines TRBV19 with TRBJ2-3; 11 bases line up with TRBD2. The CDR3 totals 14 residues. Germline assignment: CDR1 LNHDA and CDR2 SQIVND (reference sequence). The J segment lost 5 bases and the V segment lost 5 bases, leaving 3 bases of the junction unmatched. This CDR3 reads CASSPGLAVDTQYF. CDR3 DNA sequence: TGTGCCAGTAGTCCGGGACTAGCGGTAGATACGCAGTATTTT.

CDR3 bases: TGTGCCAGCAGCCGCCGGGTCCCTCACTTTGGCTACACCTTC. Translating it yields CASSRRVPHFGYTF. The chain combines TRBV7-9 with TRBJ1-2, with D unresolved. This CDR3 is built from 14 residues. V gave up 5 bases and J gave up 7 bases, with 17 bases separating them. Germline V gene data show CDR1 as SEHNR and CDR2 as FQNEAQ (reference sequence).

The chain couples TRBV7-6 to TRBJ2-1; the D gene is possibly TRBD1 (6 bases). CDR1 is SGHVS and CDR2 is FNYEAQ in the germline V gene. CDR3 length: 15 residues. The ends were cut back, 5 bases at V and 4 bases at J, with 15 bases in the middle. The CDR3 loop reads CASSLSGTSYNEQFF. Here the CDR3 DNA reads TGTGCCAGCAGCCTCTCGGGGACAAGTTACAATGAGCAGTTCTTC.

The chain joins TRBV25-1 to TRBJ1-2; D is perhaps TRBD1 (5 bases). The CDR3 has 13 residues. The germline CDR1 and CDR2 sequences are MGHDK and SYGVNS. Trimming removed 4 bases from V and 4 bases from J, with 10 bases in between. The CDR3, as DNA: TGTGCCAGCAGTGGCAGGGTACTCTATGGCTACACCTTC. Its protein is CASSGRVLYGYTF.

The CDR3 is CASEKDRRSTGELFF. The CDR3 region has the DNA TGCGCCAGCGAGAAAGACAGGCGTAGTACCGGGGAGCTGTTTTTT. The V call is TRBV5-1, the J call TRBJ2-2, with D tentatively TRBD1 (6 bases). Trimming removed 7 bases from V and 5 bases from J, with 18 bases in between. Germline CDR1 reads SGHRS; CDR2 reads YFSETQ. The length of the CDR3 is 15 residues.

V usage is TRBV27 and J usage is TRBJ2-1; TRBD2 matches 7 bases. This CDR3 has 16 amino acids. V was pared by 5 bases and J by 2 bases, with 9 bases of the junction left unmatched. CDR1 MNHEY and CDR2 SMNVEV come from the germline V gene (reference sequence). The CDR3 sequence is CASSPLREVTYNEQFF. The CDR3 DNA follows: TGTGCCAGCAGTCCATTACGGGAGGTTACCTACAATGAGCAGTTCTTC.

This chain links TRBV3-1 (or the pseudogene TRBV3-2) with TRBJ2-1; 9 nucleotides align to TRBD2. Germline lookup yields CDR1 LGHDT and CDR2 YNNKEL (reference sequence). J was trimmed by 7 bases and V by 4 bases; bases with no gene match: 2. This CDR3 comprises 13 residues. As DNA, the CDR3 is TGTGCCAGCAGCCTCAGCGGGAGGAATGAGCAGTTCTTC. Translating gives CASSLSGRNEQFF.

The genes are TRBV4-1 and TRBJ2-1; 9 bases align to TRBD2. V lost 0 bases to trimming and J lost 6 bases; unmatched junction nucleotides: 3. The CDR3 is 15 residues long. CDR1 is MGHRA and CDR2 is YSYEKL in the germline V gene. CDR3 nucleotides: TGCGCCAGCAGCCAAGAAGTAGCGGGAGCCAATGAGCAGTTCTTC. Translation: CASSQEVAGANEQFF.

The chain uses TRBV6-5 and TRBJ1-4; D is possibly TRBD1 (6 bases). The CDR3 loop spans 15 amino acids. Germline values: CDR1 MNHEY, CDR2 SVGAGI. Between the trimmed V and J ends, which lost 0 bases and 4 bases, there was a span of 9 bases. The CDR3 protein is CASSYSRGSNEKLFF. Here the CDR3 DNA reads TGTGCCAGCAGTTACTCCAGGGGTAGTAATGAAAAACTGTTTTTT.

The chain links TRBV6-5 to TRBJ1-2; D gene uncertain. CDR3 length: 13 amino acids. In germline, CDR1 is MNHEY, CDR2 SVGAGI. V gave up 4 bases and J gave up 3 bases, with 9 bases separating them. The CDR3 loop reads CASSFQVHYGYTF. As DNA, the CDR3 is TGTGCCAGCAGTTTTCAGGTCCACTATGGCTACACCTTC.

The chain has TRBV5-1 and TRBJ1-1; tentative D call: TRBD1 (5 bases). This CDR3 has 15 residues. In germline, CDR1 is SGHRS, CDR2 YFSETQ. The V end lost 8 bases, the J end lost 0 bases, and 17 bases lay between the germline ends. CDR3 region: CASWEQAGMNTEAFF. In DNA, the CDR3 is TGCGCCAGTTGGGAACAGGCGGGAATGAACACTGAAGCTTTCTTT.

The rearrangement joins TRBV7-9 to TRBJ1-3, with a possible D match to TRBD1 (5 bases). The V end lost 0 bases, the J end lost 1 base, and 16 bases lay between the germline ends. The germline V gene has CDR1 SEHNR and CDR2 FQNEAQ (reference sequence). This CDR3 is built from 18 residues. The CDR3 DNA follows: TGTGCCAGCAGCTTAGCCACACTTGTGGGGGGATCTGGAAACACCATATATTTT. Protein product: CASSLATLVGGSGNTIYF.

The chain uses TRBV30 and TRBJ1-5, with D possibly matching TRBD1 (6 bases). The germline V gene encodes CDR1 GTSNPN and CDR2 SVGIG (reference sequence). The CDR3 extends over 13 amino acids. V shed 2 bases and J shed 6 bases, with 11 bases lying between them. The CDR3 bases are TGTGCCTGGAGTATCCAGGACAGTCAGCCCCAGCATTTT. As protein: CAWSIQDSQPQHF.

V gene TRBV7-9 combines with J gene TRBJ2-1, with 9 bases aligning to TRBD2. Germline CDR1 and CDR2: SEHNR and FQNEAQ (reference sequence). Germline trimming cut 4 bases from V and 4 bases from J; bases unmatched to any gene: 8. There are 16 residues in the CDR3. The CDR3 is CASSSGGSGGYNEQFF. The CDR3 region has the DNA TGTGCCAGCAGCTCCGGTGGTAGCGGGGGTTACAATGAGCAGTTCTTC.

The chain uses TRBV9 and TRBJ2-2; D is possibly TRBD2 (6 bases). V was pared by 0 bases and J by 6 bases, with 9 bases between. Germline CDR1 is SGDLS and CDR2 is YYNGEE. CDR3 length: 14 amino acids. In DNA, the CDR3 is TGTGCCAGCAGCGTAGCGGGAGTGCCCGGGGAGCTGTTTTTT. It yields the protein CASSVAGVPGELFF. The whole variable domain, remainder taken from reference TRBV9 and TRBJ2-2, is DSGVTQTPKHLITATGQRVTLRCSPRSGDLSVYWYQQSLDQGLQFLIQYYNGEERAKGNILERFSAQQFPDLHSELNLSSLELGDSALYFCASSVAGVPGELFFGEGSRLTVL.